The clone carrying this T cell receptor beta chain was found a few times. These data are taken from a study of T cells after yellow fever vaccination. The CDR3 covers 16 residues. From germline, CDR1 is SGHRS and CDR2 YFSETQ. V gave up 1 base and J gave up 6 bases, with 16 bases separating them. TCRdb re-analysed the 5' RACE reads in MiXCR, keeping a single row per CDR3 protein. The repertoire holds fewer than 350,000 distinct CDR3 sequences, with about 8.7% as singletons. This receptor was identified in a man between 18 and 29 years old who received the YFV17D yellow fever vaccine. The material was PBMCs, obtained on the day of the first yellow fever vaccination. The rearrangement joins TRBV5-1 to TRBJ2-2; possibly TRBD1 for D (5 bases). The CDR3 DNA reads as TGCGCCAGCAGCTTGTTACAGGAAGGTCTGGCCGGGGAGCTGTTTTTT. Protein: CASSLLQEGLAGELFF.